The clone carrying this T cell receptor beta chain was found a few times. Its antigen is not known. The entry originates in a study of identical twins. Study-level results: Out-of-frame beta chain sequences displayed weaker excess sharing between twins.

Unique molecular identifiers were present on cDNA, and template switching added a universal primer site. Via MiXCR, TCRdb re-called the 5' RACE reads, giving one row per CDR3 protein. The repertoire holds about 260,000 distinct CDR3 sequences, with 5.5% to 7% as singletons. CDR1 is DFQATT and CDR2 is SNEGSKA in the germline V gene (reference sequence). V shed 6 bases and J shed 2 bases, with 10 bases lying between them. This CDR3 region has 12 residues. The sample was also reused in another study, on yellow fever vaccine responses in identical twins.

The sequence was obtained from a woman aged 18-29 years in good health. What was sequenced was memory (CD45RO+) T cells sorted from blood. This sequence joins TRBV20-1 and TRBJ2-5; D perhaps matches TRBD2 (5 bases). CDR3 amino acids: CSAGPGQETQYF. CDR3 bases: TGCAGTGCAGGGCCGGGGCAAGAGACCCAGTACTTC.